A single sample gave rise to the 15 T cell receptor beta chains below, sequenced in a study of CD8 T cells in Susac syndrome. Roughly 0.45 to 1 ug RNA was reverse transcribed with random hexamers. TCRdb recomputed calls from the immunoSEQ multiplex PCR reads with MiXCR, one row per CDR3 protein. The repertoire holds approximately 190,000 distinct CDR3 sequences, more than 85% seen once, with 0.15% to 0.2% in the top ten. The sample comprised CD8+ T cells from PBMCs. The receptors stem from a human donor with Susac syndrome.

This chain joins TRBV18 and TRBJ2-1; no firm D call. CDR3 length: 15 residues. The ends were cut back, 0 bases at V and 0 bases at J, with 6 bases in the middle. Germline-derived CDR1 and CDR2 are KGHSH and LQKENI. This CDR3 reads CASSPPLDSYNEQFF. CDR3 bases: TGTGCCAGCTCACCACCGCTCGACTCCTACAATGAGCAGTTCTTC. Complete variable domain (other parts from reference TRBV18 and TRBJ2-1): NAGVMQNPRHLVRRRGQEARLRCSPMKGHSHVYWYRQLPEEGLKFMVYLQKENIIDESGMPKERFSAEFPKEGPSILRIQQVVRGDSAAYFCASSPPLDSYNEQFFGPGTRLTVL.

A single count supports this clonotype. The genes are TRBV7-9 and TRBJ2-1; 9 bases map to TRBD2. Germline V gene sequence: CDR1 SEHNR, CDR2 FQNEAQ (reference sequence). This CDR3 has 19 amino acids. With 0 bases clipped from V and 0 bases from J, the junction kept 9 bases outside the gene matches. CDR3 coding DNA: TGTGCCAGCAGCTTAGCCCTTTGGAGCGGGGGGTACTCCTACAATGAGCAGTTCTTC. Translated: CASSLALWSGGYSYNEQFF.

This chain links TRBV3-1 with TRBJ2-7; TRBD1 matches 10 bases. The CDR3 loop spans 13 amino acids. J was trimmed by 6 bases and V by 4 bases; bases with no gene match: 3. Germline-derived CDR1 and CDR2 are LGHDT and YNNKEL (reference sequence). As DNA, the CDR3 is TGTGCCAGCAGCCTCGGGACAGGGGCCGAGCAGTACTTC. Its translation: CASSLGTGAEQYF.

Comment on this clonotype: A read error may account for a junction end that differs from germline. The chain has TRBV4-1 and TRBJ1-1; D ambiguous. Germline V CDR1 and CDR2: MGHRA, YSYEKL. This CDR3 has 14 amino acids. The CDR3: CASSKEWVNTEAFF. The CDR3 coding sequence is TGCGCCAGCAGCAAAGAGTGGGTGAACACTGAAGCTTTCTTT.

The chain couples TRBV7-9 to TRBJ2-7; weak D call: TRBD1 (6 bases). Deletions cut 5 bases from V and 5 bases from J, with 19 bases between. Germline V gene lookup returns CDR1 SEHNR and CDR2 FQNEAQ (reference sequence). The CDR3 extends over 15 amino acids. CDR3 residues: CASSQSPDRSHEQYF. The CDR3 nucleotides are TGTGCCAGCAGCCAATCACCCGACAGGTCCCACGAGCAGTACTTC.

The V call is TRBV9, the J call TRBJ2-3; unclear D gene. Germline assignment: CDR1 SGDLS and CDR2 YYNGEE. This CDR3 spans 14 amino acids. The germline V and J ends were trimmed by 0 bases and 4 bases, with 9 bases remaining between them. CDR3 DNA sequence: TGTGCCAGCAGCGTAGGAGGTTCAGCAGATACGCAGTATTTT. It is translated as CASSVGGSADTQYF.

The V gene is TRBV29-1, the J gene TRBJ1-1, with 7 nucleotides matching TRBD1. There are 12 residues in the CDR3. CDR1 and CDR2 from the germline V gene are SQVTM and ANQGSEA. With V trimmed by 7 bases and J by 9 bases, 11 bases remained unmatched. The CDR3, as DNA: TGCAGCGCAGTCAGGGGGGAGTCTCAAGCTTTCTTT. Translated: CSAVRGESQAFF. Looking up the rest from reference TRBV29-1 and TRBJ1-1 gives the full variable domain: SAVISQKPSRDICQRGTSLTIQCQVDSQVTMMFWYRQQPGQSLTLIATANQGSEATYESGFVIDKFPISRPNLTFSTLTVSNMSPEDSSIYLCSAVRGESQAFFGQGTRLTVV.

The V gene is TRBV20-1, the J gene TRBJ2-1, with 10 bases that match TRBD1. The V segment lost 5 bases and the J segment 3 bases; nucleotides outside the gene matches: 4. Germline V gene sequence: CDR1 DFQATT, CDR2 SNEGSKA (reference sequence). The CDR3 has 14 residues. CDR3 sequence reads: CSASDRGGYNEQFF. As DNA, the CDR3 is TGCAGTGCTTCGGACAGGGGGGGCTACAATGAGCAGTTCTTC.

The DNA for the CDR3 is TGTGCCAGCAGCGTAGCTACGTACACCGGGGAGCTGTTTTTT. Translating it yields CASSVATYTGELFF. V is TRBV9 and J is TRBJ2-2; no clear D gene. The CDR3 has 14 residues. The germline V gene has CDR1 SGDLS and CDR2 YYNGEE. The V end was cut by 0 bases, the J end by 3 bases, with 6 bases between.

CDR3 amino acids: CASSLRVSIKNIQYF. The CDR3 nucleotides read TGTGCCAGCAGCTTGCGGGTCTCGATCAAAAACATTCAGTACTTC. This rearrangement joins TRBV13 to TRBJ2-4; D perhaps matches TRBD2 (5 bases). V was pared by 3 bases and J by 3 bases, with 12 bases between. This CDR3 spans 15 amino acids. Looked up from germline, CDR1 is PRHDT and CDR2 is FYEKMQ (reference sequence).

V is TRBV6-5 and J is TRBJ2-5, with 10 bases lining up with TRBD2. Germline CDR1 is MNHEY and CDR2 is SVGAGI. The CDR3 covers 18 residues. J gave up 5 bases and V 0 bases, and 12 bases lay outside the gene matches. Written as DNA, the CDR3 is TGTGCCAGCAGTTACTCCAAAGCGGGGGGGCCGGTGTGTGAGACCCAGTACTTC. This gives the protein CASSYSKAGGPVCETQYF.

In regard to this clonotype: The junction differs from germline at one of its ends, possibly a read error. This chain joins TRBV28 and TRBJ2-1; 9 nucleotides align to TRBD2. The length of the CDR3 is 17 residues. The germline gives CDR1 MDHEN, CDR2 SYDVKM. In DNA form, the CDR3 reads TGTGCCAGCACTTTAGGACTAGCGCCGAGCTCCTACAATGAGCAGTTCTTC. Its protein product is CASTLGLAPSSYNEQFF.

The genes are TRBV20-1 and TRBJ1-2; a weak D match, TRBD1 (5 bases). The germline V gene encodes CDR1 DFQATT and CDR2 SNEGSKA (reference sequence). The CDR3 has 18 residues. Trimming took 0 bases from V and 8 from J, leaving 28 bases between them. CDR3 coding DNA: TGCAGTGCTAGAGATGTGGGGGGGATAGACTTTCGGTCGGCGGGCTACACCTTC. Amino acids: CSARDVGGIDFRSAGYTF.

V and J are TRBV9 and TRBJ2-1; 10 nucleotides agree with TRBD2. The germline CDR1 and CDR2 sequences are SGDLS and YYNGEE. This CDR3 has 15 residues. V shed 3 bases and J 7 bases; nucleotides not matched to a gene: 7. The CDR3 nucleotides read TGTGCCAGCAGCGCTTCTAGCGGGAGTGGTAATGAGCAGTTCTTC. Protein product: CASSASSGSGNEQFF.

This clonotype was seen more than once but under ten times. This rearrangement joins TRBV13 to TRBJ2-3; possibly TRBD2 for D (5 bases). Germline V gene lookup returns CDR1 PRHDT and CDR2 FYEKMQ (reference sequence). The CDR3 runs 15 residues. V was shortened by 3 bases and J by 2 bases, with 12 bases between the two germline ends. CDR3 protein: CASSFGSGFTDTQYF. CDR3 DNA sequence: TGTGCCAGCAGCTTTGGTTCGGGATTCACAGATACGCAGTATTTT.